This T cell receptor (beta chain) derives from a study of regulatory T cells in long-lasting Graves disease. Study as a whole: Graves' patients, newly diagnosed, had taken antithyroid drugs under 3 months. The study, taken as a whole, reports: Shared public clonotypes totalled fewer than 3,000 in persistent patients, compared with around 880 in new patients. Lower TCR diversity characterized persistent Graves' patients relative to newly diagnosed patients.

CDR1 and CDR2 (germline): GTSNPN, SVGIG (reference sequence). The V end was cut by 4 bases, the J end by 8 bases, with 17 bases between. The CDR3 loop spans 14 amino acids. As concerns this clonotype: The antigen remains undetermined.

Time point defined: newly diagnosed GD, antithyroid drugs for less than 3 months. The authors made the TCR library using RNA they extracted from PBMCs. Nine-milliliter peripheral blood samples went into EDTA tubes. Libraries of TCR beta came from iRepertoire HTBI primers plus Arm-PCR of CDR3 regions. Each CDR3 protein is one row after TCRdb ran MiXCR on the multiplex PCR reads. The sample consists of 300,000 to 400,000 distinct CDR3 sequences, 15% to 20% of them appearing once. This TCR was sampled from a female donor with Graves disease. This chain uses TRBV30 with TRBJ1-4; the D gene is possibly TRBD1 (6 bases). The sample in question was peripheral blood mononuclear cells (PBMCs), obtained at new diagnosis, from a patient treated with antithyroid drugs. The CDR3 sequence is CAWTSGRGTEKLFF. Here the CDR3 DNA reads TGTGCCTGGACCTCGGGCAGGGGAACCGAAAAACTGTTTTTT. Complete variable domain (other parts from reference TRBV30 and TRBJ1-4): SQTIHQWPATLVQPVGSPLSLECTVEGTSNPNLYWYRQAAGRGLQLLFYSVGIGQISSEVPQNLSASRPQDRQFILSSKKLLLSDSGFYLCAWTSGRGTEKLFFGSGTQLSVL.